This T cell receptor beta chain was retrieved from a study of T cells in Graves' hyperthyroidism and ophthalmopathy. In this sample, this clonotype turned up many times. The CDR3 spans 14 residues. The germline V and J ends were trimmed by 0 bases and 5 bases, with 9 bases remaining between them. Germline V CDR1 and CDR2: SGHRS, YFSETQ. The investigators amplified TCR beta CDR3 regions from RNA transcripts. Primed by the HTBI set, a first-round RT-PCR was run on the TCR CDR3. MiXCR, run by TCRdb on the multiplex PCR reads, gives a single entry per CDR3 protein. The data hold 350,000 to 400,000 distinct CDR3 sequences, with about 15% observed a single time.

The source of this sequence is a woman in her 30s with Graves' hyperthyroidism. Sample: blood. The rearrangement uses TRBV5-1 and TRBJ1-5; D unresolved. The CDR3 region is CASSLGYGDQPQHF. CDR3 sequence (DNA): TGCGCCAGCAGCTTGGGGTACGGGGATCAGCCCCAGCATTTT.